The 13 T cell receptor beta chains below all came from one sample that was sequenced in a study of cytomegalovirus exposure and HLA in healthy donors. PCR was performed using 60 Vbeta and 13 Jbeta primers. Sequenced by immunoSEQ multiplex PCR; TCRdb stores in-frame clones only, minus some. This sample has fewer than 70,000 clones; roughly two thirds occur once, and the top ten carry 4.5% to 5.5%. The source material was PBMCs. The receptor source for this set is a man aged 50 to 59 in good health and CMV-seronegative.

A few counts support this clone. The chain combines TRBV19 with TRBJ2-7, with 7 bases fitting TRBD1. The V gene end was trimmed by 5 bases and the J gene end by 0 bases; junction bases not matched to a gene: 4. This CDR3 comprises 14 residues. Germline CDR1 and CDR2: LNHDA and SQIVND (reference sequence). The CDR3, as DNA: TGTGCCAGTAGTCCCCAGGGGGTCTCCTACGAGCAGTACTTC. Translating gives CASSPQGVSYEQYF.

This chain uses TRBV7-3 with TRBJ1-1, with 9 positions matching TRBD1. The germline V gene encodes CDR1 SGHTA and CDR2 FQGTGA. V shed 5 bases, J shed 1 base, and the junction held 5 bases outside the gene matches. This CDR3 spans 15 amino acids. CDR3 in amino acids: CASSQQGAPNTEAFF. The CDR3 DNA reads as TGTGCCAGCAGCCAACAGGGGGCTCCGAACACTGAAGCTTTCTTT.

The chain carries TRBV19 and TRBJ1-1; weak D call: TRBD1 (5 bases). The CDR3 runs to 19 residues. V lost 0 bases and J lost 1, with 21 bases in between. The germline CDR1 and CDR2 sequences are LNHDA and SQIVND (reference sequence). CDR3 sequence: CASSIDLDSQASWNTEAFF. The CDR3, as DNA: TGTGCCAGTAGTATAGACCTAGACAGCCAAGCATCATGGAACACTGAAGCTTTCTTT.

The rearrangement uses TRBV10-2 and TRBJ1-1; D remains ambiguous. The V end was cut by 4 bases, the J end by 6 bases, with 9 bases between. This CDR3 has 12 amino acids. Germline CDR1 WSHSY, CDR2 SAAADI. CDR3 DNA: TGCGCCAGCAGTGGTGTGGCAGCTGAAGCTTTCTTT. Protein: CASSGVAAEAFF.

The CDR3 region is CASSLWDRADAGYTF. The CDR3, as DNA: TGTGCCAGCAGTTTATGGGACAGGGCGGACGCTGGCTACACCTTC. The V gene is TRBV28, the J gene TRBJ1-2; 8 bases are a match to TRBD1. Germline V CDR1 and CDR2: MDHEN, SYDVKM. Trimming removed 0 bases from V and 7 bases from J; junction bases left unmatched: 7. This CDR3 region has 15 residues.

This chain uses TRBV11-2 with TRBJ2-7; D is possibly TRBD2 (6 bases). Germline V lookup: CDR1 SGHAT, CDR2 FQNNGV. With 1 base removed from V and 1 base from J, the gap between germline ends came to 11 bases. This CDR3 is built from 15 residues. For the CDR3, the DNA is TGTGCCAGCAGCTTAGTGGGGCGGGGTTCCTACGAGCAGTACTTC. As protein: CASSLVGRGSYEQYF.

The chain carries TRBV6-1 and TRBJ2-7, with TRBD1 matching over 8 bases. Germline V gene data show CDR1 as MNHNS and CDR2 as SASEGT. This CDR3 is built from 15 residues. With V trimmed by 6 bases and J by 3 bases, 10 bases remained unmatched. Here the CDR3 DNA reads TGTGCCAGCAGCCATGGACAGGGTTCCCACTACGAGCAGTACTTC. This sequence encodes CASSHGQGSHYEQYF.

This clone appeared a single time. The chain is built from TRBV5-1 and TRBJ2-1; TRBD2 matches 15 bases. J was trimmed by 4 bases and V by 4 bases; bases with no gene match: 6. The germline gives CDR1 SGHRS, CDR2 YFSETQ. CDR3 length equals 17 residues. The CDR3 here is CASSGGTSGGPYNEQFF. CDR3 nucleotide sequence: TGCGCCAGCAGCGGAGGGACTAGCGGGGGGCCTTACAATGAGCAGTTCTTC. Full variable domain (missing parts from reference TRBV5-1 and TRBJ2-1): KAGVTQTPRYLIKTRGQQVTLSCSPISGHRSVSWYQQTPGQGLQFLFEYFSETQRNKGNFPGRFSGRQFSNSRSEMNVSTLELGDSALYLCASSGGTSGGPYNEQFFGPGTRLTVL.

V usage is TRBV6-1 and J usage is TRBJ1-1; TRBD1 aligns across 8 bases. Trimming cost V 3 bases and J 3 bases; bases outside gene matches: 3. The germline gives CDR1 MNHNS, CDR2 SASEGT. The CDR3 contains 14 residues. The DNA of the CDR3 is TGTGCCAGCAGTGAGACAGGGGCATACACTGAAGCTTTCTTT. This encodes CASSETGAYTEAFF.

V usage is TRBV10-2 and J usage is TRBJ2-1; the D gene is possibly TRBD1 (6 bases). V lost 4 bases to trimming and J lost 4 bases, with 11 bases between them. This CDR3 region has 14 residues. Germline V lookup: CDR1 WSHSY, CDR2 SAAADI. CDR3 DNA sequence: TGCGCCAGCAGTGTCGGCAGGGGTTACAATGAGCAGTTCTTC. Amino acid sequence: CASSVGRGYNEQFF.

The gene calls are TRBV5-6 and TRBJ1-2; the match to TRBD1 covers 7 bases. The V gene end was trimmed by 0 bases and the J gene end by 13 bases; junction bases not matched to a gene: 6. CDR3 length: 12 residues. The germline V gene encodes CDR1 SGHDT and CDR2 YYEEEE. The CDR3 nucleotides are TGTGCCAGCAGCTTGGCGGAGGGGGCGGGCACCTTC. Translated: CASSLAEGAGTF.

The chain links TRBV2 to TRBJ2-7; D is unclear. Germline CDR1 is SNHLY and CDR2 is FYNNEI. This CDR3 contains 13 residues. The germline V and J ends were trimmed by 5 bases and 2 bases, with 10 bases remaining between them. CDR3 sequence reads: CASSRSRTYEQYF. DNA of the CDR3: TGTGCCAGCAGTCGGTCCCGAACCTACGAGCAGTACTTC.

The chain links TRBV7-9 to TRBJ2-3, with 8 bases aligning to TRBD2. Germline CDR1 SEHNR, CDR2 FQNEAQ (reference sequence). J lost 0 bases, V lost 11 bases, and 4 bases had no gene match. The CDR3 consists of 13 residues. The CDR3 reads CAGLAGSTDTQYF. The CDR3 DNA reads as TGTGCCGGGTTAGCGGGGAGCACAGATACGCAGTATTTT. The entire variable domain, with the rest obtained from reference TRBV7-9 and TRBJ2-3, is as follows: DTGVSQNPRHKITKRGQNVTFRCDPISEHNRLYWYRQTLGQGPEFLTYFQNEAQLEKSRLLSDRFSAERPKGSFSTLEIQRTEQGDSAMYLCAGLAGSTDTQYFGPGTRLTVL.